This T cell receptor (beta chain) was identified during a study of type 1 regulatory T cells. Whole-study results and caveats: Compared with non-type 1 regulatory T cells, type 1 regulatory T cells showed a more restricted TCR repertoire.

Remarks on this clonotype: No antigen is known for it.

Trimming removed 2 bases from V and 6 bases from J, with 9 bases in between. Germline V gene data show CDR1 as MNHNY and CDR2 as SVGAGI (reference sequence). The CDR3 length is 13 residues. TCRdb called the reads again in MiXCR, with one record for every CDR3 protein. The table shows about 65,000 distinct CDR3 sequences, with around 49% occurring only once. The sequenced sample was cultured non-Tr1 T cells, either the whole culture or a sorted T cell fraction (not recorded which). This sequence originates from a human donor in good health. The rearrangement joins TRBV6-6 to TRBJ2-3; D is possibly TRBD1 (5 bases). The DNA of the CDR3 is TGTGCCAGCAGTTACCCAAAGGGGGATACGCAGTATTTT. It yields the protein CASSYPKGDTQYF.